A single sample is the source of the 20 T cell receptor beta chains below, sequenced in a study of shared clonotypes between healthy human individuals. Repertoires were generated with immunoSEQ multiplex PCR, while TCRdb's copy carries only in-frame clones and drops some. The sample shows roughly 1,000,000 clones, around 78% of them seen only once. The sequenced material came from memory CD4+ T cells from PBMCs. As to subset: CD45RA-negative fraction. The receptors shown here come from a man between 18 and 29 years old in good health. Some clones in this sample may be carry-over from other donors' samples.

This clone has more than one count but fewer than ten. J is TRBJ1-5 and V is TRBV4-1, with D unresolved. The CDR3 is 14 residues long. Germline lookup yields CDR1 MGHRA and CDR2 YSYEKL. The V gene lost 0 bases and the J gene lost 3 bases, with 6 bases spanning the gap. DNA for the CDR3: TGCGCCAGCAGCCAAGAGGAAGTCAATCAGCCCCAGCATTTT. Protein sequence: CASSQEEVNQPQHF.

This clone was observed a handful of times. Other DNA sequences in this specimen translate into the identical CDR3. The CDR3 region has the DNA TGTGCCAGCAGCTTAGGAAGTGGAGAGACCCAGTACTTC. Translation gives CASSLGSGETQYF. The chain has TRBV11-3 and TRBJ2-5; D unresolved. The germline gives CDR1 SGHNT, CDR2 YENEEA. Trimming stripped 1 base from V and 4 bases from J, with 7 bases between. CDR3 length equals 13 residues.

This CDR3 reads CASRPTGGGYEQYF. The DNA for the CDR3 is TGTGCCAGCAGGCCGACAGGAGGAGGGTACGAGCAGTACTTC. The V and J genes are TRBV28 and TRBJ2-7; D is possibly TRBD1 or TRBD2 (6 bases each). Trimming took 6 bases from V and 4 from J, leaving 16 bases between them. CDR3 length: 14 residues. Germline values: CDR1 MDHEN, CDR2 SYDVKM.

In the case of this clone: In the same sample, other DNA sequences code for this CDR3. This sequence joins TRBV5-1 and TRBJ2-7; D is possibly TRBD2 (6 bases). Trimming removed 4 bases at V and 7 bases at J, with 12 bases between. The CDR3 loop spans 12 amino acids. The germline V gene encodes CDR1 SGHRS and CDR2 YFSETQ. CDR3 DNA: TGCGCCAGCAGCCTGGAGGGGTTAGAGCAGTACTTC. Amino acids: CASSLEGLEQYF.

The chain recombines TRBV7-2 with TRBJ1-3; no clear D. V was cut by 1 base and J by 4 bases, with 11 bases left in between. CDR1 SGHTA and CDR2 FQGNSA come from the germline V gene. This CDR3 spans 15 amino acids. Here the CDR3 reads CASSLGGARGNTIYF. The CDR3 DNA sequence: TGTGCCAGCAGCTTAGGCGGAGCACGGGGAAACACCATATATTTT.

The chain combines TRBV9 with TRBJ1-1; a weak D match, TRBD1 (6 bases). Per germline, CDR1 SGDLS and CDR2 YYNGEE. The CDR3 is made up of 14 amino acids. Trimming removed 3 bases at V and 4 bases at J, with 13 bases between. CDR3 sequence (DNA): TGTGCCAGCAGCGGGGGGGCTGCGGGCACTGAAGCTTTCTTT. Its protein is CASSGGAAGTEAFF.

This clone was detected a few times. This sequence joins TRBV7-9 and TRBJ1-1; D ambiguous. CDR1 and CDR2 from the germline V gene are SEHNR and FQNEAQ (reference sequence). CDR3 size: 11 residues. Trimming took 5 bases from V and 3 from J, leaving 4 bases between them. CDR3 nucleotides: TGTGCCAGCAGCACCTACACTGAAGCTTTCTTT. Translating it yields CASSTYTEAFF.

With regard to this clone: Other nucleotide sequences in the sample specify the same CDR3. This sequence joins TRBV7-3 and TRBJ2-3, with D perhaps assigned TRBD1 or TRBD2 (5 bases each). The germline V gene encodes CDR1 SGHTA and CDR2 FQGTGA. The CDR3 sequence is 13 residues long. V was trimmed by 5 bases and J by 0 bases, leaving 6 bases between them. This chain's CDR3 is CASSRGSTDTQYF. For the CDR3, the DNA is TGTGCCAGCAGCCGGGGCAGCACAGATACGCAGTATTTT.

This chain uses TRBV29-1 with TRBJ1-5; weak D call: TRBD1 (6 bases). CDR1 and CDR2 from the germline V gene are SQVTM and ANQGSEA. There are 14 residues in the CDR3. The V and J ends lost 4 bases and 2 bases respectively, with 12 bases between them. The CDR3 spells CSVGVGGGNQPQHF. The CDR3 coding sequence is TGCAGCGTTGGGGTGGGGGGCGGCAATCAGCCCCAGCATTTT.

The J gene is TRBJ2-1, the V gene TRBV30, with 10 bases matching TRBD2. CDR1 and CDR2 from the germline V gene are GTSNPN and SVGIG (reference sequence). J lost 0 bases, V lost 2 bases, and 1 base had no gene match. This CDR3 comprises 15 residues. The DNA for the CDR3 is TGTGCCTGGAGTTCTAGCGGGAGCTCCTACAATGAGCAGTTCTTC. This codes for CAWSSSGSSYNEQFF.

Only a few counts were recorded for this clone. Other DNA sequences in this sample translate to the same CDR3. The chain carries TRBV28 and TRBJ1-2; no clear D gene. Germline assignment: CDR1 MDHEN and CDR2 SYDVKM. This CDR3 region has 13 residues. Deletions cut 1 base from V and 4 bases from J, with 7 bases between. The CDR3 loop reads CASSLSGAYGYTF. The DNA for the CDR3 is TGTGCCAGCAGTTTATCGGGAGCCTATGGCTACACCTTC.

The chain combines TRBV9 with TRBJ1-5; TRBD1 matches at 12 bases. V shed 3 bases, J shed 5 bases, and the junction held 3 bases outside the gene matches. This CDR3 has 15 residues. The germline V gene encodes CDR1 SGDLS and CDR2 YYNGEE. CDR3 loop: CASSAGTGGYQPQHF. The CDR3 DNA follows: TGTGCCAGCAGCGCCGGGACAGGGGGCTATCAGCCCCAGCATTTT.

This clone was seen only once. J is TRBJ2-7 and V is TRBV7-2; D may be TRBD1 (6 bases). The length of the CDR3 is 15 residues. Trimming shortened V by 1 base and J by 5 bases, and 15 bases separated the two germline ends. Germline CDR1 and CDR2: SGHTA and FQGNSA. In DNA, the CDR3 is TGTGCCAGCAGCTTAGATCAGGGGATTGTTGACGAGCAGTACTTC. Its protein is CASSLDQGIVDEQYF.

The genes are TRBV28 and TRBJ2-1; no definite D call. Trimming left V 6 bases short and J 8 bases short, with 8 bases between. CDR1 is MDHEN, CDR2 SYDVKM, per germline. This CDR3 spans 11 amino acids. The CDR3 region has the DNA TGTGCCAGCAGGCGGTATGATGAGCAGTTCTTC. Translated: CASRRYDEQFF.

The sample holds a few counts of this clone. A much larger clone sits a single nucleotide away, making a read error possible. Additional DNA sequences in this sample encode the identical CDR3. The chain recombines TRBV4-2 with TRBJ2-7, with 11 bases aligning to TRBD2. The CDR3 extends over 16 amino acids. The germline V gene has CDR1 LGHNA and CDR2 YNFKEQ. The CDR3 spells CASSQVLASGRYEQYF. In DNA, the CDR3 is TGTGCCAGCAGCCAAGTCTTAGCTAGCGGGAGGTACGAGCAGTACTTT.

The V and J genes are TRBV27 and TRBJ1-1; 10 bases align to TRBD1. Trimming at V came to 6 bases and at J to 4 bases, leaving 8 bases not matched to a gene. The CDR3 spans 15 residues. Per germline, CDR1 MNHEY and CDR2 SMNVEV (reference sequence). CDR3 in amino acids: CASSWGTGEGTEAFF. The DNA for the CDR3 is TGTGCCAGCAGCTGGGGGACAGGGGAGGGCACTGAAGCTTTCTTT.

The gene calls are TRBV29-1 and TRBJ2-6; D might be TRBD1 (6 bases). Per the germline V gene, CDR1 is SQVTM and CDR2 is ANQGSEA. V lost 0 bases, J lost 1 base, and 10 bases lay in between. This CDR3 is 16 amino acids long. This chain's CDR3 is CSVEDDRRSGANVLTF. The CDR3, as DNA: TGCAGCGTTGAAGATGACAGGCGTTCTGGGGCCAACGTCCTGACTTTC. Drawing the rest from reference TRBV29-1 and TRBJ2-6, the complete variable domain is SAVISQKPSRDICQRGTSLTIQCQVDSQVTMMFWYRQQPGQSLTLIATANQGSEATYESGFVIDKFPISRPNLTFSTLTVSNMSPEDSSIYLCSVEDDRRSGANVLTFGAGSRLTVL.

To note about this clone: Other DNA sequences of this sample code for an identical CDR3. This rearrangement joins TRBV5-1 to TRBJ2-1; 8 positions match TRBD1. Germline V gene lookup returns CDR1 SGHRS and CDR2 YFSETQ. The CDR3 contains 14 residues. Trimming cost V 1 base and J 7 bases; bases outside gene matches: 4. CDR3 sequence reads: CASSLQGASNEQFF. CDR3 coding DNA: TGCGCCAGCAGCTTGCAGGGGGCTTCTAATGAGCAGTTCTTC.

This rearrangement joins TRBV4-1 to TRBJ1-2, with TRBD1 as a possible D gene (5 bases). Germline CDR1 MGHRA, CDR2 YSYEKL. Trimming left V 0 bases short and J 3 bases short, with 11 bases between. The CDR3 spans 15 residues. The CDR3 coding sequence is TGCGCCAGCAGCCAAGATGGACTGGGGGACTATGGCTACACCTTC. This translates into CASSQDGLGDYGYTF.

The chain recombines TRBV19 with TRBJ2-1, with TRBD2 matching over 9 bases. The V gene's germline CDR1 is LNHDA and CDR2 SQIVND (reference sequence). The CDR3 has 16 residues. V lost 6 bases and J lost 5; bases outside the gene matches: 11. The DNA for the CDR3 is TGTGCCAGTAGGAGGCTAGCGGGAAACTCGAACAATGAGCAGTTCTTC. This sequence encodes CASRRLAGNSNNEQFF. Drawing the rest from reference TRBV19 and TRBJ2-1, the complete variable domain is DGGITQSPKYLFRKEGQNVTLSCEQNLNHDAMYWYRQDPGQGLRLIYYSQIVNDFQKGDIAEGYSVSREKKESFPLTVTSAQKNPTAFYLCASRRLAGNSNNEQFFGPGTRLTVL.